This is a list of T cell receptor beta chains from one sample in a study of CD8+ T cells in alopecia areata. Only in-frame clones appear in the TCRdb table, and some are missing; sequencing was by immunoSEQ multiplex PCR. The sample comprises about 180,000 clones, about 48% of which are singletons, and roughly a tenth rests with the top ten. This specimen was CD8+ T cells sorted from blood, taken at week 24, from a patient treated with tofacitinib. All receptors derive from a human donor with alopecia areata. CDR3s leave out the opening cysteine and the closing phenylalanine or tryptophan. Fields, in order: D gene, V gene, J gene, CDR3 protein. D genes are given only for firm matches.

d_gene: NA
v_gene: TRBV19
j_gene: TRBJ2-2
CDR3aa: ASSTPQGYYTGELF

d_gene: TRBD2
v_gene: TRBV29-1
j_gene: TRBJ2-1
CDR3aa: SGVAGGPSEQF

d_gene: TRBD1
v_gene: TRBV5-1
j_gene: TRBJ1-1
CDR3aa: ASSFLPGQEAF

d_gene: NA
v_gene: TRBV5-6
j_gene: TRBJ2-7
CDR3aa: ASSSLGAGLSEQY

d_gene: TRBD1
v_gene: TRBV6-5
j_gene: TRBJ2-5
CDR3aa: ASSPSGQGQETQY

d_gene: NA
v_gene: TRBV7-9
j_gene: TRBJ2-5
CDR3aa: ASRSGSQETQY

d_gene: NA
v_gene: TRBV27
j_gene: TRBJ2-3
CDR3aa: ASGSTDTQY

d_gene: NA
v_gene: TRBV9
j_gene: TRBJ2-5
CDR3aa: ASSPGPGKTQY

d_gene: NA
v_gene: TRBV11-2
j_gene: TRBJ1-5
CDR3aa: ASSPGSSNQPQH

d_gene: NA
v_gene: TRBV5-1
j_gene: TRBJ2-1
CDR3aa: ASSFGGPYNEQF

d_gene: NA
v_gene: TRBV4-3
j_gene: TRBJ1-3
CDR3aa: ASSQDSGQGRAGNTIY

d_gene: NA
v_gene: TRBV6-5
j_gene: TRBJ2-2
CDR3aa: ASSVDSQGSGELF

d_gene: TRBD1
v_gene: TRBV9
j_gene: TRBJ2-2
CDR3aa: ASSVSGTEGTGELF

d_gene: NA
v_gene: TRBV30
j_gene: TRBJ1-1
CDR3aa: AWSVGSGNTEAF

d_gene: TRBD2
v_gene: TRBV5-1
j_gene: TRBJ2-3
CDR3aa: ASSLEGLAGGPPTDTQY

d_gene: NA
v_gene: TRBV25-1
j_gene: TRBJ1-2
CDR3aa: ASSDSGGNYGYT

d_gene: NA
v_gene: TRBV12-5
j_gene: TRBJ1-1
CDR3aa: ASGLAGNTEAF

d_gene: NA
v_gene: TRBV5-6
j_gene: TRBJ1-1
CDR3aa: ASSPGNTEAF

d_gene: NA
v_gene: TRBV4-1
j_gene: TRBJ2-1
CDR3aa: ASSQRVLGGNEQF

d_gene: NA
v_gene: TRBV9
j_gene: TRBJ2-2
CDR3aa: ASSGGELF

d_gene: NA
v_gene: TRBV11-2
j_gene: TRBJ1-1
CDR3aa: ASSLVKSEAF

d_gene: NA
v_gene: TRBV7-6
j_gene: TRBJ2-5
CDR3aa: ASSLDRLSETQY

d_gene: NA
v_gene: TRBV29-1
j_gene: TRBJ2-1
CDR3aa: SVEEGTEQF

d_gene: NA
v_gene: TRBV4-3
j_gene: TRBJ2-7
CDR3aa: ASSQEAGTNYEQY

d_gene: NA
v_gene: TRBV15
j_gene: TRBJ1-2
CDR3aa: ATSRPREDYGYT

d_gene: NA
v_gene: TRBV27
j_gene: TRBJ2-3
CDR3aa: ASKELGDTQY

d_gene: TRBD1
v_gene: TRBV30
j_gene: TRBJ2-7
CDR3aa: AWSSTGGEQY